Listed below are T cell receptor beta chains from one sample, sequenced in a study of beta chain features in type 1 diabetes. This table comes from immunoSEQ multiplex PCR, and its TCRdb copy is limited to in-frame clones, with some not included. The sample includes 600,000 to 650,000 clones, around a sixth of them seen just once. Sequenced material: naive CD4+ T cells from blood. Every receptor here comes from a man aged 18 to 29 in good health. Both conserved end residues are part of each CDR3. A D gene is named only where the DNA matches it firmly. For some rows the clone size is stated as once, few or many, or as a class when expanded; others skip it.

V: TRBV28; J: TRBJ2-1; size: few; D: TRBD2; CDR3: CASSPLGAGTPNEQFF; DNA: TGTGCCAGCAGTCCTTTGGGAGCGGGGACCCCCAATGAGCAGTTCTTC
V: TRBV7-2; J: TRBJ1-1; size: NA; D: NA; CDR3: CASRRAGSTEAFF; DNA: TGTGCCAGCAGGCGAGCCGGGAGCACTGAAGCTTTCTTT
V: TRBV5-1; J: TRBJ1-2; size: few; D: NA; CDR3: CASSLGTDYGYTF; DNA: TGCGCCAGCAGCTTGGGTACGGACTATGGCTACACCTTC
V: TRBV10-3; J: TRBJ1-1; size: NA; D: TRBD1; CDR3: CAISESTGPNTEAFF; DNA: TGTGCCATCAGTGAGTCGACAGGGCCGAACACTGAAGCTTTCTTT
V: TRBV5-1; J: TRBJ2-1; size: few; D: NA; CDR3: CASSLDPGPQAEQFF; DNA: TGCGCCAGCAGCTTGGATCCAGGGCCACAAGCTGAGCAGTTCTTC
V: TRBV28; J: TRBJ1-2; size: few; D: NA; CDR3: CASSDKYGYTF; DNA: TGTGCCAGCAGCGACAAATATGGCTACACCTTC
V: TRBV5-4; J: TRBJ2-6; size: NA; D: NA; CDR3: CASSINRYGANSGANVLTF; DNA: TGTGCCAGCAGTATTAATCGGTACGGGGCCAATTCTGGGGCCAACGTCCTGACTTTC
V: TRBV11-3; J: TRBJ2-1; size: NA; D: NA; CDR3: CASSLGRGNNEQFF; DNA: TGTGCCAGCAGCTTAGGTAGGGGTAACAATGAGCAGTTCTTC
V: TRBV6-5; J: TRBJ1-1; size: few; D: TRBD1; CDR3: CASSYGTGQGASAAFF; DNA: TGTGCCAGCAGTTACGGAACGGGACAGGGGGCTTCGGCAGCTTTCTTT
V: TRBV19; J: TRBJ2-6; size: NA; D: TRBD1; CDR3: CASTETGASGGANVLTF; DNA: TGTGCCAGTACTGAGACAGGGGCCTCCGGAGGGGCCAACGTCCTGACTTTC
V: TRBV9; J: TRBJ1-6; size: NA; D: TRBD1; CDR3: CASSVRDRSNSPLHF; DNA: TGTGCCAGCAGCGTTCGGGACAGAAGTAATTCACCCCTCCACTTT
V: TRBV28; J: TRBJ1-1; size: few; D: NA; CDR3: CASRVQGVRGGTEAFF; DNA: TGTGCCAGCAGAGTACAGGGAGTCCGTGGGGGCACTGAAGCTTTCTTT
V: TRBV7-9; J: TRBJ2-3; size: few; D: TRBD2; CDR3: CASSSPSGGWDYTQYF; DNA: TGTGCCAGCAGCTCCCCTAGCGGGGGGTGGGATTATACGCAGTATTTT
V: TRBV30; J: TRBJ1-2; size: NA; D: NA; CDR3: CAWSVLGDLANYGYTF; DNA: TGTGCCTGGAGTGTACTTGGGGACTTGGCTAACTATGGCTACACCTTC
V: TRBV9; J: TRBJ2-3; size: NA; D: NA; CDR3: CASSVGLGTGQDTQYF; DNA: TGTGCCAGCAGCGTAGGGTTGGGTACAGGGCAAGATACGCAGTATTTT
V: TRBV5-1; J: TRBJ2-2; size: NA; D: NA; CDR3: CASSLGNTGELFF; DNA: TGCGCCAGCAGCTTGGGGAACACCGGGGAGCTGTTTTTT
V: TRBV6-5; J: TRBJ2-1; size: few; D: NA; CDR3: CASSSGTIREQFF; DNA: TGTGCCAGCAGTTCTGGGACCATTCGGGAGCAGTTCTTC
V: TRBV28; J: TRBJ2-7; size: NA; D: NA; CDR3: CASSTLGRYEQYF; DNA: TGTGCCAGCAGCACCCTGGGACGATACGAGCAGTACTTC
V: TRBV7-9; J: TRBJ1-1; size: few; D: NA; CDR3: CASSFRDFMNTEAFF; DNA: TGTGCCAGCAGCTTTCGGGACTTTATGAACACTGAAGCTTTCTTT
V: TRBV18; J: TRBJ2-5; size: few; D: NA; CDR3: CASSPPGLRETQYF; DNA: TGTGCCAGCTCACCACCGGGCCTAAGGGAGACCCAGTACTTC
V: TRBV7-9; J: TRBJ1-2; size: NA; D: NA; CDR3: CASSLEAEFYGYTF; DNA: TGTGCCAGCAGCTTAGAGGCAGAATTCTATGGCTACACCTTC
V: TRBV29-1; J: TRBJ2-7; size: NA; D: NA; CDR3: CSTRTATYEQYF; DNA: TGCAGCACCCGGACAGCAACCTACGAGCAGTACTTC
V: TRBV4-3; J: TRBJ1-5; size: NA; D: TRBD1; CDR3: CASSRNRGSNQPQHF; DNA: TGCGCCAGCAGCCGAAACAGGGGTAGCAATCAGCCCCAGCATTTT
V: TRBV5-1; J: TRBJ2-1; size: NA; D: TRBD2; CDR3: CASSMGLAGVNEQFF; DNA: TGCGCCAGCTCCATGGGACTAGCGGGGGTTAATGAGCAGTTCTTC
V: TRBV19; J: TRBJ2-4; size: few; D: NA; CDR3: CASSGQGLGKNIQYF; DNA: TGTGCCAGTAGTGGCCAGGGGCTAGGCAAAAACATTCAGTACTTC
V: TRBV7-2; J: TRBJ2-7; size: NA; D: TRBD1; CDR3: CASRPGQGSPYEQYF; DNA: TGTGCCAGCAGACCGGGACAGGGGTCACCCTACGAGCAGTACTTC
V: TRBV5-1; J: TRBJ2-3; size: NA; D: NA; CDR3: CASSFDSTDTQYF; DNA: TGCGCCAGCAGCTTCGACAGCACAGATACGCAGTATTTT
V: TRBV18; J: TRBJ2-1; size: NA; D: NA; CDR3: CASSPKGAGNEQFF; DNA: TGTGCCAGCTCACCGAAGGGGGCGGGGAATGAGCAGTTCTTC
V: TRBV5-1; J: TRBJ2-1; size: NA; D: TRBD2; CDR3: CASRASGRGRSYNEQFF; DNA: TGCGCCAGCAGGGCTAGCGGGAGAGGGAGGTCCTACAATGAGCAGTTCTTC
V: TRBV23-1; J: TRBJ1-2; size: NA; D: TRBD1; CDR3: CASSPSLGSGTGLYGYTF; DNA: TGCGCCAGCAGCCCCTCCTTGGGGAGCGGGACAGGACTCTATGGCTACACCTTC
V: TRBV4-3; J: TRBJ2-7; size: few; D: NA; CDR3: CASSQGVATVTYEQYF; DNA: TGCGCCAGCAGCCAAGGGGTGGCGACCGTGACCTACGAGCAGTACTTC
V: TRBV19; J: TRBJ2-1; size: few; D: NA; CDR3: CASTIGGRQFF; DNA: TGTGCCAGTACTATCGGCGGGCGGCAGTTCTTC
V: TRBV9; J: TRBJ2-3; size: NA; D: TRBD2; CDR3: CASSSMRGGLTDTQYF; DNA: TGTGCCAGCAGCTCGATGCGGGGGGGCCTCACAGATACGCAGTATTTT
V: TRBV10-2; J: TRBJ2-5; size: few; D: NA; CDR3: CASSPSDPQYF; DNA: TGCGCCAGCAGCCCGTCGGACCCCCAGTACTTC
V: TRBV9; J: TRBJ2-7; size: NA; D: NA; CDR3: CASSARDNTVYEQYF; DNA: TGTGCCAGCAGCGCCCGGGACAACACCGTTTACGAGCAGTACTTC